This passage covers 30 T cell receptor beta chains from one sample sequenced in a study of breast tumors, draining lymph nodes, adjacent tissues. The lymph nodes were axillary draining lymph nodes from breast cancer patients. One entry per CDR3 protein results from TCRdb running MiXCR on the multiplex PCR reads. The sample holds 100,000 or so distinct CDR3 sequences; less than 25% are singletons and the top ten take roughly 1.3%. Specimen: axillary lymph node tissue. The receptors here all came from a female donor with breast cancer. Some clones in this sample may be carry-over from other donors' samples.

This clonotype was recorded many times. V usage is TRBV3-1 and J usage is TRBJ1-2; the match to TRBD1 covers 8 bases. Germline assignment: CDR1 LGHDT and CDR2 YNNKEL (reference sequence). There are 13 residues in the CDR3. V lost 4 bases, J lost 6 bases, and 4 bases stayed unmatched. DNA for the CDR3: TGTGCCAGCAGCCCTACAGGGGGGGATGGCTACACCTTC. Its translation: CASSPTGGDGYTF. The full variable domain, with the rest looked up from reference TRBV3-1 and TRBJ1-2, is DTAVSQTPKYLVTQMGNDKSIKCEQNLGHDTMYWYKQDSKKFLKIMFSYNNKELIINETVPNRFSPKSPDKAHLNLHINSLELGDSAVYFCASSPTGGDGYTFGSGTRLTVV.

The sample holds many counts of this clonotype. V gene TRBV7-2 combines with J gene TRBJ2-1, with D unclear. The CDR3 spans 13 residues. V lost 1 base, J lost 3 bases, and 4 bases lay in between. The germline V gene has CDR1 SGHTA and CDR2 FQGNSA. The CDR3 loop reads CASSLDYYNEQFF. Written as DNA, the CDR3 is TGTGCCAGCAGCTTAGACTACTACAATGAGCAGTTCTTC.

This clonotype was detected many times. This sequence joins TRBV6-5 and TRBJ1-2, with 7 bases that match TRBD1. The CDR3 loop spans 13 amino acids. V was clipped by 2 bases and J by 7 bases; unmatched bases: 4. From germline, CDR1 is MNHEY and CDR2 SVGAGI. CDR3 amino acids: CASSYTTGTGYTF. The CDR3 coding sequence is TGTGCCAGCAGTTACACGACAGGGACTGGCTACACCTTC.

This clonotype was picked up many times. The chain combines TRBV28 with TRBJ1-2, with a tentative D call TRBD1 (5 bases). CDR3 size: 14 residues. CDR1 and CDR2 from the germline V gene are MDHEN and SYDVKM. Trimming took 1 base from V and 4 from J, leaving 10 bases between them. In nucleotides, the CDR3 is TGTGCCAGCAGTTTATTAAGAAGGGGCTATGGCTACACCTTC. It yields the protein CASSLLRRGYGYTF.

Notes on this clonotype: Mismatch with germline at one junction end may stem from a read error. The chain joins TRBV12-3 or TRBV12-4 to TRBJ2-1; 9 bases are a match to TRBD1. There are 16 residues in the CDR3. The CDR3 protein is CASSFRTGAAYNGQFF. CDR3 sequence (DNA): TGTGCCAGCAGTTTCCGGACAGGGGCGGCCTACAATGGGCAGTTCTTC.

For this clonotype: A read error may explain this, as a much larger clone is one base away. The gene calls are TRBV4-2 and TRBJ1-5; D ambiguous. The CDR3 is made up of 15 amino acids. V was clipped by 4 bases and J by 0 bases, with 10 bases between them. Germline values: CDR1 LGHNA, CDR2 YNFKEQ. In nucleotides, the CDR3 is TGTGCCAGCAGCCGTGTGCGCGATAGCAATCAGCCCCAGCATTTT. Translation: CASSRVRDSNQPQHF.

On this clonotype: A much larger clone is a single base away; this may be a read error. The rearrangement joins TRBV30 to TRBJ1-3; D unclear. CDR1 is GTSNPN and CDR2 is SVGIG in the germline V gene (reference sequence). The CDR3 is 12 residues long. With 8 bases removed from V and 0 bases from J, the gap between germline ends came to 8 bases. The CDR3 is CAASTSGNTIYF. In DNA form, the CDR3 reads TGTGCCGCCTCTACCTCTGGAAACACCATATATTTT.

This clonotype was seen many times. The V gene is TRBV12-3 or TRBV12-4, the J gene TRBJ2-7, with D perhaps TRBD1 or TRBD2 (5 bases each). V was pared by 4 bases and J by 3 bases, with 10 bases between. The CDR3 is 13 residues long. The CDR3 DNA follows: TGTGCCAGCAGTTGGGGACCAGACTACGAGCAGTACTTC. Translating it yields CASSWGPDYEQYF.

This clonotype was seen many times. The gene calls are TRBV6-5 and TRBJ2-5; D perhaps matches TRBD2 (5 bases). Trimming cost V 6 bases and J 4 bases, with 12 bases left between them. The CDR3 extends over 13 amino acids. The V gene's germline CDR1 is MNHEY and CDR2 SVGAGI. The CDR3 DNA reads TGTGCCAGCAGCCTGGACTTCGCAGAGACCCAGTACTTC. This encodes CASSLDFAETQYF.

As regards this clonotype: Likely a read error: the CDR3 ends without its conserved phenylalanine or tryptophan. This rearrangement joins TRBV3-1 to TRBJ1-5, with no clear D. V was pared by 4 bases and J by 2 bases, with 9 bases between. The germline V gene encodes CDR1 LGHDT and CDR2 YNNKEL (reference sequence). CDR3 size: 14 residues. DNA of the CDR3: TGTGCCAGCAGCCGAGTGGGTGGCAATCAGCCCCAGCATTCT. This gives the protein CASSRVGGNQPQHS.

Concerning this clonotype itself: It may be a read error: a sequence one base away is much more abundant. The CDR3 DNA reads as TGTGCCCGCAGCGTTCGAGCGGGAGTGGGCACAGATACGCAGTATTTT. Protein sequence: CARSVRAGVGTDTQYF. The chain has TRBV9 and TRBJ2-3, with 8 bases that match TRBD2. The CDR3 spans 16 residues. The germline V gene has CDR1 SGDLS and CDR2 YYNGEE.

Regarding this clonotype: A clone one base away is much larger, so this may be a read error. Likely a read error: the CDR3 ends without its conserved phenylalanine or tryptophan. The V and J genes are TRBV9 and TRBJ2-1, with TRBD2 identical over 7 bases. This CDR3 has 16 residues. Germline lookup yields CDR1 SGDLS and CDR2 YYNGEE. The V segment lost 4 bases and the J segment 0 bases; nucleotides outside the gene matches: 7. CDR3 in DNA: TGTGCCAGCAGCCTCAGCGGGAAGAGCTCCTACAATGAGCAGTTCTAC. It translates to CASSLSGKSSYNEQFY.

This clonotype was seen ten or more times. J is TRBJ1-3 and V is TRBV29-1; 7 bases map to TRBD1. Germline V gene data show CDR1 as SQVTM and CDR2 as ANQGSEA. V lost 5 bases and J lost 1; bases outside the gene matches: 2. The CDR3 has 13 residues. The CDR3 loop reads CSVRTGSGNTIYF. The CDR3 bases are TGCAGCGTTAGGACAGGTTCTGGAAACACCATATATTTT.

This clonotype has a count of ten or more. CDR3 nucleotide sequence: TGTGCCAGCAGCTTAGCCCTAGCGGGCACAGATACGCAGTATTTT. It encodes CASSLALAGTDTQYF. The rearrangement links TRBV13 to TRBJ2-3; TRBD2 agrees at 7 bases. Trimming took 1 base from V and 1 from J; bases not matched to a gene: 2. This CDR3 has 15 amino acids. The germline gives CDR1 PRHDT, CDR2 FYEKMQ (reference sequence). Supplemented by reference TRBV13 and TRBJ2-3, the full variable domain reads AAGVIQSPRHLIKEKRETATLKCYPIPRHDTVYWYQQGPGQDPQFLISFYEKMQSDKGSIPDRFSAQQFSDYHSELNMSSLELGDSALYFCASSLALAGTDTQYFGPGTRLTVL.

The chain carries TRBV4-1 and TRBJ1-5; 7 bases map to TRBD1. The CDR3 contains 17 residues. The V gene end was trimmed by 4 bases and the J gene end by 6 bases; junction bases not matched to a gene: 15. The germline gives CDR1 MGHRA, CDR2 YSYEKL. This CDR3 reads CASSRGSEGAATQPQHF. The CDR3 DNA reads as TGCGCCAGCAGCCGAGGAAGTGAGGGGGCGGCAACTCAGCCCCAGCATTTT.

This clonotype was seen many times. This chain connects TRBV19 to TRBJ1-5; possible D gene TRBD1, 5 bases. The CDR3 has 14 residues. V was clipped by 3 bases and J by 5 bases, with 11 bases between them. The V gene's germline CDR1 is LNHDA and CDR2 SQIVND (reference sequence). CDR3 protein: CASSIGGRDQPQHF. CDR3 bases: TGTGCCAGTAGTATTGGGGGAAGGGATCAGCCCCAGCATTTT.

Many counts were recorded for this clonotype. This sequence joins TRBV27 and TRBJ2-7; 10 bases are a match to TRBD1. The CDR3 has 14 amino acids. V shed 6 bases and J 4 bases; nucleotides not matched to a gene: 6. Germline lookup yields CDR1 MNHEY and CDR2 SMNVEV (reference sequence). CDR3 protein: CASRGTGAGYEQYF. CDR3 nucleotides: TGTGCCAGCAGAGGGACAGGGGCTGGGTACGAGCAGTACTTC.

Worth noting for this clonotype: This clone may be a read error of a much larger clone one base away. The chain uses TRBV24-1 and TRBJ2-3, with D perhaps TRBD2 (6 bases). Germline CDR1 KGHDR, CDR2 SFDVKD. The CDR3 totals 16 residues. The CDR3 sequence is CATSDFGTGPGDTQCF. The CDR3 DNA is TGTGCCACCAGTGATTTCGGGACCGGGCCGGGAGATACGCAGTGTTTT.

This clonotype was found many times. The J gene is TRBJ2-7, the V gene TRBV5-1; 9 nucleotides line up with TRBD1. Germline V CDR1 and CDR2: SGHRS, YFSETQ. The CDR3 totals 17 residues. V gave up 0 bases and J gave up 1 base; unmatched junction bases: 8. CDR3 sequence reads: CASSLDGTGIESYEQYF. The CDR3 bases are TGCGCCAGCAGCTTGGATGGGACAGGGATCGAGTCCTACGAGCAGTACTTC. Filled out from reference TRBV5-1 and TRBJ2-7, the complete variable domain reads KAGVTQTPRYLIKTRGQQVTLSCSPISGHRSVSWYQQTPGQGLQFLFEYFSETQRNKGNFPGRFSGRQFSNSRSEMNVSTLELGDSALYLCASSLDGTGIESYEQYFGPGTRLTVT.

This clonotype showed up many times. The chain employs TRBV11-2 and TRBJ2-2; unclear D gene. CDR1 and CDR2 from the germline V gene are SGHAT and FQNNGV. The CDR3 spans 15 residues. The V end lost 8 bases, the J end lost 1 base, and 14 bases lay between the germline ends. The DNA for the CDR3 is TGTGCCAGCGCCGAAACGTCGCGGAACACCGGGGAGCTGTTTTTT. Translation: CASAETSRNTGELFF.

In this sample, this clonotype turned up many times. The chain employs TRBV7-6 and TRBJ2-3; 7 nucleotides agree with TRBD1. The CDR3 contains 15 residues. CDR1 is SGHVS and CDR2 is FNYEAQ in the germline V gene. With 5 bases clipped from V and 2 bases from J, the junction kept 7 bases outside the gene matches. The CDR3 DNA reads as TGTGCCAGCAGCGAAATGACAGGGTTCACAGATACGCAGTATTTT. Translation gives CASSEMTGFTDTQYF.

This clonotype was seen many times. The chain uses TRBV5-6 and TRBJ1-4; possibly TRBD1 for D (6 bases). This CDR3 has 15 residues. Between the trimmed V and J ends, which lost 0 bases and 7 bases, there was a span of 13 bases. Germline CDR1 SGHDT, CDR2 YYEEEE. The CDR3 protein is CASSLGGAAVEKLFF. CDR3 coding DNA: TGTGCCAGCAGCTTGGGGGGGGCTGCTGTTGAAAAACTGTTTTTT.

This chain links TRBV13 with TRBJ2-1; TRBD1 matches at 9 bases. CDR3 length: 16 residues. The V gene's germline CDR1 is PRHDT and CDR2 FYEKMQ (reference sequence). With V trimmed by 5 bases and J by 3 bases, 8 bases remained unmatched. The CDR3 DNA reads TGTGCCAGCAGCCCAACGACAGGGGGGGACTACAATGAGCAGTTCTTC. It yields the protein CASSPTTGGDYNEQFF. Supplemented by reference TRBV13 and TRBJ2-1, the full variable domain reads AAGVIQSPRHLIKEKRETATLKCYPIPRHDTVYWYQQGPGQDPQFLISFYEKMQSDKGSIPDRFSAQQFSDYHSELNMSSLELGDSALYFCASSPTTGGDYNEQFFGPGTRLTVL.

This clonotype was picked up many times. The rearrangement joins TRBV25-1 to TRBJ2-7; the D gene is possibly TRBD1 (5 bases). Germline V lookup: CDR1 MGHDK, CDR2 SYGVNS. V lost 8 bases to trimming and J lost 0 bases, with 8 bases between them. The CDR3 sequence is 12 residues long. The CDR3 spells CASARASYEQYF. The CDR3 DNA sequence: TGTGCCAGCGCCAGGGCCTCCTACGAGCAGTACTTC.

This chain uses TRBV28 with TRBJ2-1; 8 nucleotides line up with TRBD2. The CDR3 has 13 residues. The J segment lost 8 bases and the V segment lost 8 bases, leaving 8 bases of the junction unmatched. Per the germline V gene, CDR1 is MDHEN and CDR2 is SYDVKM. CDR3 protein: CASLFSTSDEQFF. The CDR3 region has the DNA TGTGCCAGCCTATTCTCGACTAGCGATGAGCAGTTCTTC.

The chain combines TRBV4-2 with TRBJ2-4, with D possibly being TRBD1 (6 bases). Between the trimmed V and J ends, which lost 0 bases and 4 bases, there was a span of 10 bases. Germline CDR1 is LGHNA and CDR2 is YNFKEQ. CDR3 size: 15 residues. The CDR3 sequence: CASSQEGAGKNIQYF. Written as DNA, the CDR3 is TGTGCCAGCAGCCAAGAGGGGGCGGGTAAAAACATTCAGTACTTC.

This clonotype was found many times. This chain connects TRBV4-1 to TRBJ1-6, with D perhaps matching TRBD1 (6 bases). Trimming pared 3 bases from V and 9 bases from J, leaving 18 bases between. The CDR3 length is 16 residues. Germline values: CDR1 MGHRA, CDR2 YSYEKL. Here the CDR3 DNA reads TGCGCCAGCAGCCAGCGGAGGGGGGACGAAGGTTCACCCCTCCACTTT. Translating gives CASSQRRGDEGSPLHF.

Regarding this clonotype: A much larger clone differs by one base, so this may be a read error. This CDR3 fails to terminate in the conserved phenylalanine or tryptophan, so it likely reflects a read error. The chain uses TRBV12-3 or TRBV12-4 and TRBJ2-1, with D tentatively TRBD1 (6 bases). CDR3 length: 15 residues. Trimming removed 5 bases at V and 7 bases at J, with 18 bases between. The CDR3 nucleotides are TGTGCCAGCAGTGAAATGGTAAGGGGGTTGAATGAGCAGTTCTCC. Translation: CASSEMVRGLNEQFS.

Concerning this clonotype: It may be a read error: a sequence one base away is much more abundant. The CDR3 loop reads CASGLETGTTGELFF. In nucleotides, the CDR3 is TGCGCCAGCGGCTTGGAGACAGGTACAACCGGGGAGCTGTTTTTT. This rearrangement joins TRBV5-1 to TRBJ2-2; D perhaps matches TRBD1 (6 bases). The CDR3 spans 15 residues. Germline V gene data show CDR1 as SGHRS and CDR2 as YFSETQ.

This clonotype was counted ten times or more. The chain combines TRBV2 with TRBJ1-4, with a tentative D call TRBD1 (6 bases). V was shortened by 5 bases and J by 12 bases, with 19 bases between the two germline ends. CDR1 and CDR2 (germline): SNHLY, FYNNEI. CDR3 size: 14 residues. CDR3 nucleotide sequence: TGTGCCAGCAGTCCCGGTACTTTCGGGACACAACTGTTTTTT. Translating it yields CASSPGTFGTQLFF.